A single sample is the source of the 17 T cell receptor beta chains below, sequenced in a study of blood T cells in healthy people across ages. A second PCR of about 7 to 12 cycles used a sample-barcoded 5' primer and a J-beta primer mix. TCRdb re-called the 5' RACE reads through MiXCR, storing one row per CDR3 protein. There are about 1.4 million distinct CDR3 sequences in the sample; almost 60% occur only once, and 6.7% lies in the top ten. Sequencing input: blood. The receptors come from a man younger than 30 in good health.

The chain couples TRBV7-2 to TRBJ2-3; the match to TRBD1 covers 7 bases. Looked up from germline, CDR1 is SGHTA and CDR2 is FQGNSA. The trim removed 3 bases at V and 1 base at J, leaving 7 bases unmatched. This CDR3 contains 16 residues. The CDR3 DNA sequence: TGTGCCAGCAGCTTCCAAGGGGGCACACGCACAGATACGCAGTATTTT. Translated: CASSFQGGTRTDTQYF.

The genes are TRBV27 and TRBJ2-1, with a tentative D call TRBD2 (7 bases). CDR1 and CDR2 (germline): MNHEY, SMNVEV (reference sequence). The CDR3 length is 15 residues. The germline V and J ends were trimmed by 3 bases and 3 bases, with 12 bases remaining between them. DNA for the CDR3: TGTGCCAGCAGTTTGGGGAGGGGGATCTACAATGAGCAGTTCTTC. This gives the protein CASSLGRGIYNEQFF.

This clonotype turned up a few times. The V gene is TRBV6-5, the J gene TRBJ1-2; 8 nucleotides agree with TRBD1. Germline CDR1 MNHEY, CDR2 SVGAGI. Trimming removed 3 bases from V and 2 bases from J; junction bases left unmatched: 8. This CDR3 has 16 residues. CDR3: CASSYGTGNLNYGYTF. As DNA, the CDR3 is TGTGCCAGCAGTTATGGGACAGGCAATTTGAACTATGGCTACACCTTC.

The gene calls are TRBV6-4 and TRBJ2-2, with D hard to call. Germline CDR1 reads MRHNA; CDR2 reads SNTAGT. V was clipped by 4 bases and J by 6 bases, with 3 bases between them. The length of the CDR3 is 11 residues. This chain's CDR3 is CASSAAGELFF. In DNA, the CDR3 is TGTGCCAGCAGTGCCGCCGGGGAGCTGTTTTTT.

The gene calls are TRBV12-3 or TRBV12-4 and TRBJ2-1; the match to TRBD2 covers 16 bases. The CDR3 covers 16 residues. V shed 6 bases and J 9 bases; nucleotides not matched to a gene: 8. This CDR3 is CASRPGTSGGAIEQFF. CDR3 DNA: TGTGCCAGCAGACCTGGGACTAGCGGGGGGGCGATTGAGCAGTTCTTC.

Only a few counts were recorded for this clonotype. The CDR3 sequence: CSAPKGGTGFDNEQFF. The CDR3 region has the DNA TGCAGTGCCCCCAAGGGCGGGACAGGGTTCGACAATGAGCAGTTCTTC. The chain has TRBV20-1 and TRBJ2-1; TRBD1 aligns across 9 bases. CDR1 is DFQATT, CDR2 SNEGSKA, per germline (reference sequence). V lost 6 bases to trimming and J lost 5 bases; unmatched junction nucleotides: 14. The length of the CDR3 is 16 residues.

V and J are TRBV6-2 or TRBV6-3 and TRBJ2-1; D ambiguous. V lost 3 bases and J lost 5, with 8 bases in between. The CDR3 is 13 amino acids. From germline, CDR1 is MNHEY and CDR2 SVGEGT. The CDR3 region is CASSYKGDNEQFF. The DNA for the CDR3 is TGTGCCAGCAGTTATAAAGGCGACAATGAGCAGTTCTTC.

The table lists this clonotype with a few counts. This sequence joins TRBV7-2 and TRBJ2-2, with D perhaps matching TRBD1 (6 bases). The germline V gene has CDR1 SGHTA and CDR2 FQGNSA. Trimming removed 5 bases at V and 0 bases at J, with 10 bases between. The CDR3 covers 15 residues. Written as DNA, the CDR3 is TGTGCCAGCAGCCCACGGGACACGAACACCGGGGAGCTGTTTTTT. Its translation is CASSPRDTNTGELFF.

The chain uses TRBV27 and TRBJ2-7; 9 positions match TRBD2. Germline-derived CDR1 and CDR2 are MNHEY and SMNVEV (reference sequence). This CDR3 has 14 residues. Trimming cost V 6 bases and J 6 bases; bases outside gene matches: 9. The CDR3 region is CASSLAGTLFEQYF. As DNA, the CDR3 is TGTGCCAGCAGCCTAGCGGGAACACTCTTCGAGCAGTACTTC.

CDR3: CSATNTGGDGYTF. The CDR3 region has the DNA TGCAGTGCCACGAACACAGGGGGCGATGGCTACACCTTC. The V and J genes are TRBV20-1 and TRBJ1-2; 9 bases are a match to TRBD1. Unmatched junction bases numbered 8, after V lost 6 bases and J lost 6 bases. The CDR3 has 13 amino acids. Germline V gene sequence: CDR1 DFQATT, CDR2 SNEGSKA (reference sequence).

V and J are TRBV10-3 and TRBJ1-6, with 9 positions matching TRBD1. Trimming at V came to 5 bases and at J to 9 bases, leaving 5 bases not matched to a gene. The length of the CDR3 is 14 residues. Per the germline V gene, CDR1 is ENHRY and CDR2 is SYGVKD. CDR3 in DNA: TGTGCCATCAGTATGGGACAGGGAGCTTCACCCCTCCACTTT. Translation: CAISMGQGASPLHF.

The chain has TRBV18 and TRBJ1-2, with D possibly matching TRBD1 (5 bases). CDR1 and CDR2 (germline): KGHSH, LQKENI. Trimming stripped 4 bases from V and 7 bases from J, with 16 bases between. CDR3 length: 14 amino acids. CDR3 DNA: TGTGCCAGCTCACTACAGGAATCACTCTTTGGCTACACCTTC. It specifies CASSLQESLFGYTF.

Note on this clonotype: This clone may be a read error of a much larger clone one base away. The genes are TRBV15 and TRBJ2-5; D gene uncertain. The J call could be wrong; TRBJ2-7 is a better fit for the DNA end. The CDR3 contains 12 residues. The germline gives CDR1 LNHNV, CDR2 YYDKDF (reference sequence). The CDR3 region is CATSREHYEQYF. The CDR3, as DNA: TGTGCCACCAGCAGAGAACATTACGAGCAGTACTTC.

Comments on this clonotype: A much larger clone is a single base away; this may be a read error. V usage is TRBV12-3 or TRBV12-4 and J usage is TRBJ2-3; weak D call: TRBD2 (6 bases). CDR3 size: 17 residues. V shed 5 bases and J shed 1 base, with 19 bases lying between them. The CDR3 region is CASSPLIGRVRTDTQYF. CDR3 nucleotides: TGTGCCAGCAGTCCACTTATCGGGAGAGTCCGCACAGATACGCAGTATTTT.

This chain joins TRBV25-1 and TRBJ2-7; weak D call: TRBD1 (6 bases). This CDR3 spans 12 amino acids. V lost 10 bases and J 2 bases, leaving 12 bases between the germline ends. Germline-derived CDR1 and CDR2 are MGHDK and SYGVNS. This chain's CDR3 is CATGDKTYEQYF. The CDR3 DNA reads as TGTGCCACCGGGGACAAAACCTACGAGCAGTACTTC.

The chain carries TRBV29-1 and TRBJ1-2; D remains unclear. Germline CDR1 SQVTM, CDR2 ANQGSEA. The V end was cut by 2 bases, the J end by 3 bases, with 16 bases between. The CDR3 runs to 15 residues. The CDR3 reads CSVESRGREDYGYTF. CDR3 DNA: TGCAGCGTTGAATCGAGAGGGCGAGAAGACTATGGCTACACCTTC.

This chain links TRBV28 with TRBJ2-5, with D hard to call. The germline gives CDR1 MDHEN, CDR2 SYDVKM. V shed 5 bases and J shed 4 bases, with 14 bases lying between them. The CDR3 runs to 14 residues. CDR3 in DNA: TGTGCCAGCAGTGCCCTCGAATCGGGAGAGACCCAGTACTTC. Its protein product is CASSALESGETQYF.